Below, one T cell receptor (beta chain) is given with its context. Researchers ran immunoSEQ v3.0 at survey level. Sequencing used immunoSEQ multiplex PCR; TCRdb keeps in-frame clones, though not all of them. The sample contains 25,000 to 35,000 clones, 90% to 95% of which appear only once. The data derive from a study of long-term antiretroviral therapy in people with HIV. Germline V gives CDR1 SGHDT, CDR2 YYEEEE. The CDR3 extends over 17 amino acids. After removal of 0 bases from V and 3 bases from J, the junction contained 9 bases not matched to a gene. This chain uses TRBV5-6 with TRBJ1-1; TRBD1 aligns across 9 bases. The source material was unsorted PBMCs, sampled 7.3 to 7.5 years after starting antiretroviral therapy. This TCR came from a man aged 50 or older with HIV. DNA of the CDR3: TGTGCCAGCAGCTTGGGCCCGGGACAGGGATCGTACACTGAAGCTTTCTTT. This translates into CASSLGPGQGSYTEAFF. Full variable domain (rest looked up from reference TRBV5-6 and TRBJ1-1): DAGVTQSPTHLIKTRGQQVTLRCSPKSGHDTVSWYQQALGQGPQFIFQYYEEEERQRGNFPDRFSGHQFPNYSSELNVNALLLGDSALYLCASSLGPGQGSYTEAFFGQGTRLTVV.